A selection of T cell receptor beta chains follows, all from one sample in a study of CD8 T cells in ankylosing spondylitis. One entry per CDR3 protein results from TCRdb running MiXCR on the 5' RACE reads. The sample has under 300,000 distinct CDR3 sequences, 8% to 11% seen once. The sequencing input was blood, either unsorted or a sorted T cell fraction (not recorded which). The receptors were sampled from a male donor with ankylosing spondylitis or in good health (not recorded which). CDR3s include the opening cysteine and the closing phenylalanine or tryptophan. A D gene is named only where the DNA matches it firmly. A row's size may be missing; if present it is once, few, many or a size class.

abundance: once
d_gene: NA
len: 16
v_gene: TRBV7-9
j_gene: TRBJ2-4
CDR3nt: TGTGCCAGCAGCTTAACCGGGGCCCTAGCCAAAAACATTCAGTACTTC
CDR3aa: CASSLTGALAKNIQYF

abundance: many
d_gene: NA
len: 14
v_gene: TRBV20-1
j_gene: TRBJ1-2
CDR3nt: TGCAGTGCCACCTTGGGGCTTCCTAACTATGGCTACACCTTC
CDR3aa: CSATLGLPNYGYTF

abundance: many
d_gene: NA
len: 16
v_gene: TRBV6-4
j_gene: TRBJ2-3
CDR3nt: TGTGCCAGCAGTGACTCGAACGAGGGGGGCACAGATACGCAGTATTTT
CDR3aa: CASSDSNEGGTDTQYF

abundance: many
d_gene: NA
len: 14
v_gene: TRBV5-1
j_gene: TRBJ2-1
CDR3nt: TGCGCCAGCAGCTTGGAGTGGGGTACCCATGAGCAGTTCTTC
CDR3aa: CASSLEWGTHEQFF

abundance: few
d_gene: NA
len: 15
v_gene: TRBV5-6
j_gene: TRBJ2-7
CDR3nt: TGTGCCAGCAGCTTTCGGGAAATCTGGTCCTACGAGCAGTACTTC
CDR3aa: CASSFREIWSYEQYF

abundance: many
d_gene: NA
len: 15
v_gene: TRBV7-2
j_gene: TRBJ2-3
CDR3nt: TGTGCCAGCAGCTACAGCGGAACCAACACAGATACGCAGTATTTT
CDR3aa: CASSYSGTNTDTQYF

abundance: many
d_gene: NA
len: 18
v_gene: TRBV14
j_gene: TRBJ1-1
CDR3nt: TGTGCCAGCAGCCAGCCCCAGGTGGGGTCTCCTATGAACACTGAAGCTTTCTTT
CDR3aa: CASSQPQVGSPMNTEAFF

abundance: many
d_gene: TRBD2
len: 18
v_gene: TRBV4-2
j_gene: TRBJ2-3
CDR3nt: TGTGCCAGCAGCCAAGAGACTAGCCTCGGGCTGAGCACAGATACGCAGTATTTT
CDR3aa: CASSQETSLGLSTDTQYF

abundance: many
d_gene: TRBD2
len: 16
v_gene: TRBV3-1
j_gene: TRBJ2-3
CDR3nt: TGTGCCAGCAGCCAAGGAGACGGGGGGGTCACAGATACGCAGTATTTT
CDR3aa: CASSQGDGGVTDTQYF

abundance: few
d_gene: NA
len: 13
v_gene: TRBV6-1
j_gene: TRBJ1-5
CDR3nt: TGTGCCAGCAGTGAAGCTTTCGATCAGCCCCAGCATTTT
CDR3aa: CASSEAFDQPQHF

abundance: many
d_gene: TRBD1
len: 18
v_gene: TRBV6-1
j_gene: TRBJ1-1
CDR3nt: TGTGCCAGCAGCAAAAGAGTCGACAGGGGGGGGACCCACACTGAAGCTTTCTTT
CDR3aa: CASSKRVDRGGTHTEAFF

abundance: NA
d_gene: NA
len: 18
v_gene: TRBV11-1
j_gene: TRBJ1-1
CDR3nt: TGTGCCAGCAGCCCTTACCCCTGGTCCGACAAGGGGAACACTGAAGCTTTCTTT
CDR3aa: CASSPYPWSDKGNTEAFF